Following are 27 T cell receptor beta chains from one sample sequenced in a study of T cells after yellow fever vaccination. TCRdb ran MiXCR on the 5' RACE reads and lists one entry per CDR3 protein. The table records roughly 140,000 distinct CDR3 sequences, over 7% of them present only once. Material: CD4+ T cells sorted from PBMCs, obtained 5 days after the yellow fever booster vaccination. The receptors derive from a man in his thirties or forties who received the YFV17D yellow fever vaccine.

This clonotype was observed many times. The chain is built from TRBV7-2 and TRBJ2-7; D is perhaps TRBD1 (5 bases). Per germline, CDR1 SGHTA and CDR2 FQGNSA. This CDR3 is 12 amino acids long. Trimming removed 5 bases at V and 7 bases at J, with 12 bases between. Written as DNA, the CDR3 is TGTGCCAGCAGCCCACGGGCAGGGGAGCAGTACTTC. It encodes CASSPRAGEQYF.

This clonotype occurred many times. The chain combines TRBV7-9 with TRBJ2-2; possible D gene TRBD1, 6 bases. This CDR3 has 15 residues. Trimming stripped 1 base from V and 2 bases from J, with 8 bases between. CDR1 and CDR2 (germline): SEHNR, FQNEAQ (reference sequence). The CDR3 protein is CASSLVQGNTGELFF. CDR3 coding DNA: TGTGCCAGCAGCTTAGTACAGGGCAACACCGGGGAGCTGTTTTTT.

This clonotype was found a few times. The genes are TRBV5-1 and TRBJ2-1, with TRBD2 identical over 9 bases. With V trimmed by 4 bases and J by 4 bases, 3 bases remained unmatched. This CDR3 has 14 residues. Germline-derived CDR1 and CDR2 are SGHRS and YFSETQ. The DNA for the CDR3 is TGCGCCAGCAGCATAGCGGGAGTGTACAATGAGCAGTTCTTC. It yields the protein CASSIAGVYNEQFF.

This clonotype was seen many times. The chain is built from TRBV24-1 and TRBJ1-3; D not resolved. The V end lost 1 base, the J end lost 4 bases, and 4 bases lay between the germline ends. Germline loops: CDR1 KGHDR, CDR2 SFDVKD. The CDR3 has 13 amino acids. The CDR3 loop reads CATSDFVGNTIYF. DNA for the CDR3: TGTGCCACCAGTGATTTCGTGGGAAACACCATATATTTT.

V is TRBV12-3 or TRBV12-4 and J is TRBJ2-1, with 7 bases identical to TRBD2. V lost 3 bases to trimming and J lost 13 bases; unmatched junction nucleotides: 6. CDR3 length: 12 residues. CDR3 sequence (DNA): TGTGCCAGCAGTTTCGCTAGCGGTCACCAGTTCTTC. Its protein is CASSFASGHQFF.

This clonotype was detected ten times or more. The chain has TRBV5-1 and TRBJ2-7; D is perhaps TRBD1 (6 bases). Germline CDR1 is SGHRS and CDR2 is YFSETQ. The V and J ends lost 0 bases and 2 bases respectively, with 15 bases between them. This CDR3 comprises 16 residues. CDR3 sequence reads: CASSLERTVKTYEQYF. The DNA for the CDR3 is TGCGCCAGCAGCTTGGAGCGGACAGTCAAGACCTACGAGCAGTACTTC.

This clonotype was recorded many times. This chain links TRBV7-8 with TRBJ2-3, with 9 bases fitting TRBD2. CDR3 length: 16 residues. Germline V lookup: CDR1 SGHVS, CDR2 FQNEAQ. V dropped 2 bases and J dropped 5; count of bases not matched to a gene: 8. CDR3 bases: TGTGCCAGCAGCTTATTAGGACTAGCGACCGGAGATACGCAGTATTTT. Translated, it gives CASSLLGLATGDTQYF.

This clonotype came up many times. This chain connects TRBV7-2 to TRBJ2-3; 11 bases fit TRBD2. Germline V CDR1 and CDR2: SGHTA, FQGNSA. V shed 1 base, J shed 3 bases, and the junction held 6 bases outside the gene matches. The CDR3 loop spans 17 amino acids. CDR3 loop: CASSLGPTSGTTDTQYF. In DNA, the CDR3 is TGTGCCAGCAGCTTAGGCCCGACTAGCGGGACGACAGATACGCAGTATTTT.

There are many counts of this clonotype. CDR3 sequence reads: CASSLNRASYEQYF. The CDR3 nucleotides read TGTGCCAGCAGTTTGAACAGGGCCTCCTACGAGCAGTACTTC. The rearrangement joins TRBV12-3 or TRBV12-4 to TRBJ2-7, with a tentative D call TRBD1 (6 bases). Trimming cost V 3 bases and J 0 bases, with 9 bases left between them. The CDR3 length is 14 residues.

The chain recombines TRBV5-5 with TRBJ2-7; a possible D gene is TRBD2 (7 bases). CDR1 and CDR2 from the germline V gene are SGHKS and YYEKEE (reference sequence). CDR3 length equals 17 residues. V dropped 7 bases and J dropped 1 base, with 24 bases sitting between them. Here the CDR3 reads CASLPDGGGRSSYEQYF. In DNA form, the CDR3 reads TGTGCCAGCCTACCAGATGGCGGGGGCAGGTCGTCCTACGAGCAGTACTTC.

Concerning this clonotype itself: This could be a read error, since a much larger clone is one nucleotide away. The rearrangement joins TRBV7-9 to TRBJ2-7; 9 bases align to TRBD1. The CDR3 length is 15 residues. With 6 bases clipped from V and 4 bases from J, the junction kept 10 bases outside the gene matches. CDR1 and CDR2 (germline): SEHNR, FQNEAQ (reference sequence). The CDR3 spells CASSNRDRALYEQYF. CDR3 nucleotide sequence: TGTGCCAGCAGTAACCGGGACAGGGCGTTGTACGAGCAGTACTTC.

This clonotype was counted at least ten times. V is TRBV7-2 and J is TRBJ2-3; a weak D match, TRBD2 (6 bases). The CDR3 spans 14 residues. Germline V gene lookup returns CDR1 SGHTA and CDR2 FQGNSA. V was shortened by 5 bases and J by 1 base, with 10 bases between the two germline ends. CDR3 DNA: TGTGCCAGCAGCCCGTCTAGCGGCACAGATACGCAGTATTTT. Amino acid sequence: CASSPSSGTDTQYF.

This clonotype showed up many times. The chain couples TRBV12-3 or TRBV12-4 to TRBJ2-1; 8 nucleotides line up with TRBD1. The length of the CDR3 is 20 residues. The V and J ends lost 5 bases and 0 bases, in that order; junction bases with no gene match: 18. The CDR3 is CASSTSRDRTSSFSYNEQFF. The CDR3 DNA sequence: TGTGCCAGCAGTACCTCCCGGGACAGGACCTCGTCCTTCTCCTACAATGAGCAGTTCTTC.

This chain connects TRBV5-5 to TRBJ2-6; D not certain. Trimming shortened V by 7 bases and J by 2 bases, and 13 bases separated the two germline ends. The CDR3 is 15 residues long. Germline V gives CDR1 SGHKS, CDR2 YYEKEE (reference sequence). CDR3 loop: CASGRALPGANVLTF. CDR3 in DNA: TGTGCCAGCGGCCGTGCGCTCCCTGGGGCCAACGTCCTGACTTTC.

This clonotype was seen at least ten times. V usage is TRBV7-2 and J usage is TRBJ2-5; D gene ambiguous. Germline lookup yields CDR1 SGHTA and CDR2 FQGNSA. With 2 bases removed from V and 2 bases from J, the gap between germline ends came to 6 bases. This CDR3 comprises 13 residues. The CDR3 coding sequence is TGTGCCAGCAGCTTATTGGTACAAGAGACCCAGTACTTC. This codes for CASSLLVQETQYF. The complete variable domain, with remaining parts taken from reference TRBV7-2 and TRBJ2-5, reads GAGVSQSPSNKVTEKGKDVELRCDPISGHTALYWYRQSLGQGLEFLIYFQGNSAPDKSGLPSDRFSAERTGGSVSTLTIQRTQQEDSAVYLCASSLLVQETQYFGPGTRLLVL.

This clonotype appeared many times. The chain links TRBV7-2 to TRBJ2-3; D not resolved. This CDR3 contains 12 residues. With 7 bases removed from V and 4 bases from J, the gap between germline ends came to 9 bases. In germline, CDR1 is SGHTA, CDR2 FQGNSA. CDR3 in amino acids: CASTPTPDTQYF. Written as DNA, the CDR3 is TGTGCCAGCACCCCGACGCCAGATACGCAGTATTTT.

This clonotype appeared a few times. The chain uses TRBV10-3 and TRBJ2-3; D possibly corresponds to TRBD1 (6 bases). Looked up from germline, CDR1 is ENHRY and CDR2 is SYGVKD. V lost 0 bases and J 8 bases, leaving 15 bases between the germline ends. The CDR3 length is 15 residues. CDR3 protein: CAISESMGQNVTQYF. The CDR3 DNA sequence: TGTGCCATCAGTGAGTCGATGGGACAAAACGTTACGCAGTATTTT.

The sample holds many counts of this clonotype. This rearrangement joins TRBV27 to TRBJ1-2, with TRBD1 identical over 7 bases. This CDR3 contains 13 residues. Trimming cost V 6 bases and J 8 bases; bases outside gene matches: 9. CDR1 is MNHEY and CDR2 is SMNVEV in the germline V gene (reference sequence). The CDR3 spells CASSFRDRDGYTF. For the CDR3, the DNA is TGTGCCAGCAGCTTCCGGGACAGAGACGGCTACACCTTC.

Many counts were recorded for this clonotype. The chain links TRBV20-1 to TRBJ1-3; TRBD1 might be the D (6 bases). Germline CDR1 and CDR2: DFQATT and SNEGSKA (reference sequence). The CDR3 covers 13 residues. V was cut by 5 bases and J by 4 bases, with 12 bases left in between. In nucleotides, the CDR3 is TGCAGTGCTCAACCGACAGGCGGAAACACCATATATTTT. As protein: CSAQPTGGNTIYF.

As regards this clonotype: A much larger clone differs from this one at a single base, so this may be a read error. The gene calls are TRBV6-2 or TRBV6-3 and TRBJ1-5; 11 nucleotides line up with TRBD1. J lost 6 bases, V lost 5 bases, and 12 bases had no gene match. Germline V gene lookup returns CDR1 MNHEY and CDR2 SVGEGT. The CDR3 is made up of 17 amino acids. The CDR3 reads CASSDNGQGARVQPQHF. Here the CDR3 DNA reads TGTGCCAGCAGTGACAATGGACAGGGGGCGCGGGTTCAGCCCCAGCATTTT.

This clonotype was observed many times. The chain uses TRBV5-1 and TRBJ2-7; possibly TRBD1 for D (5 bases). Germline V gene sequence: CDR1 SGHRS, CDR2 YFSETQ. Trimming stripped 3 bases from V and 1 base from J, with 17 bases between. CDR3 length: 16 amino acids. The CDR3 protein is CASSSADSRSSYEQYF. CDR3 DNA sequence: TGCGCCAGCAGCTCGGCAGACAGTAGATCTTCCTACGAGCAGTACTTC.

The chain links TRBV7-9 to TRBJ2-3, with 9 bases fitting TRBD2. The CDR3 runs to 15 residues. Unmatched junction bases numbered 5, after V lost 3 bases and J lost 4 bases. Germline CDR1 SEHNR, CDR2 FQNEAQ (reference sequence). For the CDR3, the DNA is TGTGCCAGCAGCTTCGCTAGCGGGACCTCAGATACGCAGTATTTT. The encoded protein is CASSFASGTSDTQYF.

This clonotype was counted once. One end of the junction fails to match germline, which may point to a read error. The V and J genes are TRBV12-3 or TRBV12-4 and TRBJ1-6; D unclear. The CDR3 extends over 12 amino acids. CDR3 region: CASRGADSPPHF. The CDR3 nucleotides read TGTGCCAGCAGGGGCGCCGATTCACCCCCCCACTTT.

This clonotype has only a few counts. The chain employs TRBV2 and TRBJ1-5; D is unresolved. Germline CDR1 and CDR2: SNHLY and FYNNEI. The CDR3 extends over 13 amino acids. V was cut by 3 bases and J by 7 bases, with 10 bases left in between. CDR3: CASSDNVWQPQHF. In nucleotides, the CDR3 is TGTGCCAGCAGTGATAACGTTTGGCAGCCCCAGCATTTT.

This clonotype showed up many times. In DNA, the CDR3 is TGTGCCAGCAGCCCCAGTGGTGCGGGAGTCAGTCACGAGCAGTACTTC. As protein: CASSPSGAGVSHEQYF. The chain employs TRBV7-2 and TRBJ2-7; 7 nucleotides line up with TRBD2. Germline CDR1 reads SGHTA; CDR2 reads FQGNSA. V gave up 5 bases and J gave up 5 bases; unmatched junction bases: 15. The CDR3 consists of 16 residues.

The table lists this clonotype with many counts. The rearrangement links TRBV21-1 to TRBJ2-1; the table assigns TRBD2, which was not confirmed against the DNA. TRBV21-1 is described as a pseudogene. The CDR3 loop spans 17 amino acids. The CDR3 coding sequence is TGTGCCAGCAGCAAAGTCTCCACTAGCGGACCCTACAATGAGCAGTTCTTC. Translating it yields CASSKVSTSGPYNEQFF.

In this sample, this clonotype turned up many times. This chain uses TRBV12-3 or TRBV12-4 with TRBJ2-2; unclear D gene. The CDR3 totals 13 residues. Trimming left V 3 bases short and J 5 bases short, with 7 bases between. The CDR3 nucleotides are TGTGCCAGCAGTTTGCAGAGAACCGGGGAGCTGTTTTTT. It codes for CASSLQRTGELFF.